Presented here are 17 T cell receptor beta chains from one specimen sequenced in a study of T cell responses to AZD1222 COVID-19 vaccine. Sequencing used immunoSEQ multiplex PCR; TCRdb keeps in-frame clones, though not all of them. The table includes around 100,000 clones, around 96% detected once. The sequenced sample was peripheral blood, obtained on day 0 of AZD1222 vaccination. These receptors were collected from an adult in good health.

Only one count was recorded for this clone. The chain carries TRBV6-5 and TRBJ1-4; 9 positions agree with TRBD1. Germline V gene lookup returns CDR1 MNHEY and CDR2 SVGAGI. With 6 bases clipped from V and 6 bases from J, the junction kept 8 bases outside the gene matches. This CDR3 has 15 amino acids. The CDR3 reads CASSDRGTGYEKLFF. The CDR3 nucleotides are TGTGCCAGCAGCGACCGCGGGACAGGGTATGAAAAACTGTTTTTT.

The J gene is TRBJ2-6, the V gene TRBV6-5; no reliable D call. The CDR3 is made up of 13 amino acids. CDR1 is MNHEY, CDR2 SVGAGI, per germline. Trimming stripped 6 bases from V and 0 bases from J, with 3 bases between. This CDR3 reads CASRGSGANVLTF. Here the CDR3 DNA reads TGTGCCAGCAGGGGCTCTGGGGCCAACGTCCTGACTTTC.

This chain connects TRBV2 to TRBJ2-7; D is unresolved. The ends were cut back, 5 bases at V and 4 bases at J, with 6 bases in the middle. Germline loops: CDR1 SNHLY, CDR2 FYNNEI. This CDR3 is built from 11 residues. CDR3 DNA sequence: TGTGCCAGCAGTAGTCTTTACGAGCAGTACTTC. It specifies CASSSLYEQYF.

The chain uses TRBV29-1 and TRBJ1-2; the D is unclear. Germline CDR1 reads SQVTM; CDR2 reads ANQGSEA. Trimming pared 1 base from V and 7 bases from J, leaving 7 bases between. The CDR3 has 11 residues. CDR3 sequence reads: CSVEVGSGYTF. In DNA, the CDR3 is TGCAGCGTTGAAGTGGGTAGTGGCTACACCTTC.

This rearrangement joins TRBV21-1 to TRBJ1-6. TRBV21-1 is a pseudogene. This CDR3 has 17 amino acids. DNA of the CDR3: TGTGCCAGCAGCACTGTTATGGGGGGCTGTGGACGCTCACCCCTCCACTTT. Protein sequence: CASSTVMGGCGRSPLHF.

The V gene is TRBV19, the J gene TRBJ1-5; 8 nucleotides match TRBD1. The V gene end was trimmed by 10 bases and the J gene end by 0 bases; junction bases not matched to a gene: 5. This CDR3 region has 14 residues. CDR1 and CDR2 from the germline V gene are LNHDA and SQIVND (reference sequence). The CDR3 reads CATSGQVSNQPQHF. CDR3 sequence (DNA): TGTGCCACTTCGGGACAGGTTAGCAATCAGCCCCAGCATTTT.

The chain joins TRBV12-5 to TRBJ2-7; 9 bases are shared with TRBD2. V gave up 4 bases and J gave up 2 bases; unmatched junction bases: 15. Per germline, CDR1 LGHNT and CDR2 FRNRAP. The CDR3 totals 18 residues. The CDR3 loop reads CASGWNLRASGVTYEQYF. The CDR3 nucleotides read TGTGCTAGTGGTTGGAACCTCCGGGCTAGCGGGGTCACCTACGAGCAGTACTTC.

This clone was found once. The chain recombines TRBV9 with TRBJ2-6; 7 nucleotides match TRBD1. With V trimmed by 3 bases and J by 3 bases, 9 bases remained unmatched. Germline V gene data show CDR1 as SGDLS and CDR2 as YYNGEE. This CDR3 contains 17 residues. The chain's CDR3 is CASSAIDRARGANVLTF. In DNA form, the CDR3 reads TGTGCCAGCAGCGCGATAGACAGGGCTCGTGGGGCCAACGTCCTGACTTTC.

V usage is TRBV24-1 and J usage is TRBJ1-1; the match to TRBD1 covers 9 bases. This CDR3 is built from 14 residues. Germline V gives CDR1 KGHDR, CDR2 SFDVKD. V trimming: 6 bases; J trimming: 5 bases; junction bases outside the gene matches: 6. CDR3: CATSKTQGATEAFF. CDR3 nucleotide sequence: TGTGCCACCAGTAAAACACAGGGGGCGACTGAAGCTTTCTTT.

The sample holds one count of this clone. V usage is TRBV30 and J usage is TRBJ1-3, with D hard to call. The CDR3 has 12 amino acids. Germline V lookup: CDR1 GTSNPN, CDR2 SVGIG (reference sequence). V was cut by 0 bases and J by 4 bases, with 4 bases left in between. The CDR3 reads CAWSVAGNTIYF. The CDR3 DNA sequence: TGTGCCTGGAGTGTAGCCGGAAACACCATATATTTT. The entire variable domain, with the rest obtained from reference TRBV30 and TRBJ1-3, is as follows: SQTIHQWPATLVQPVGSPLSLECTVEGTSNPNLYWYRQAAGRGLQLLFYSVGIGQISSEVPQNLSASRPQDRQFILSSKKLLLSDSGFYLCAWSVAGNTIYFGEGSWLTVV.

This rearrangement joins TRBV6-1 to TRBJ2-7; 7 nucleotides line up with TRBD1. The CDR3 has 14 residues. With V trimmed by 2 bases and J by 3 bases, 4 bases remained unmatched. Germline V gene sequence: CDR1 MNHNS, CDR2 SASEGT. The CDR3 loop is CASSEFYRGYEQYF. The CDR3 DNA sequence: TGTGCCAGCAGTGAATTTTACAGGGGCTACGAGCAGTACTTC.

V and J are TRBV19 and TRBJ2-5; possibly TRBD1 for D (5 bases). Germline CDR1 LNHDA, CDR2 SQIVND (reference sequence). V was shortened by 1 base and J by 1 base, with 10 bases between the two germline ends. CDR3 length equals 15 residues. CDR3 DNA sequence: TGTGCCAGTAGTATAGTAGGCAGGGCCCAAGAGACCCAGTACTTC. Translating gives CASSIVGRAQETQYF.

The chain recombines TRBV9 with TRBJ2-1, with D maybe TRBD2 (5 bases). CDR3 length: 15 amino acids. Germline V gene data show CDR1 as SGDLS and CDR2 as YYNGEE. Trimming pared 0 bases from V and 1 base from J, leaving 8 bases between. In nucleotides, the CDR3 is TGTGCCAGCAGCGTAGACGAGGGTTCCTACAATGAGCAGTTCTTC. It specifies CASSVDEGSYNEQFF. The full variable domain, in which reference TRBV9 and TRBJ2-1 provide the parts outside the CDR3, is DSGVTQTPKHLITATGQRVTLRCSPRSGDLSVYWYQQSLDQGLQFLIQYYNGEERAKGNILERFSAQQFPDLHSELNLSSLELGDSALYFCASSVDEGSYNEQFFGPGTRLTVL.

The genes are TRBV11-2 and TRBJ2-2; no reliable D call. Trimming stripped 1 base from V and 6 bases from J, with 3 bases between. The CDR3 contains 12 residues. The V gene's germline CDR1 is SGHAT and CDR2 FQNNGV. CDR3 in DNA: TGTGCCAGCAGCTTAGCCCCCGGGGAGCTGTTTTTT. It is translated as CASSLAPGELFF.

This chain connects TRBV11-1 to TRBJ1-3; 8 positions agree with TRBD1. This CDR3 has 14 amino acids. The V segment lost 5 bases and the J segment 8 bases; nucleotides outside the gene matches: 8. Per the germline V gene, CDR1 is SGHAT and CDR2 is FQDESV (reference sequence). The CDR3 protein is CASSTGQGADTIYF. DNA for the CDR3: TGTGCCAGCAGCACCGGACAGGGAGCGGACACCATATATTTT.

This clone was detected once. The rearrangement links TRBV28 to TRBJ1-6, with TRBD1 matching over 9 bases. J gave up 9 bases and V 5 bases, and 8 bases lay outside the gene matches. This CDR3 region has 15 residues. In germline, CDR1 is MDHEN, CDR2 SYDVKM. In DNA, the CDR3 is TGTGCCAGCAGTGGGGCCGGGACAGGGACTTCACCCCTCCACTTT. Protein: CASSGAGTGTSPLHF.

This chain connects TRBV27 to TRBJ2-7; no firm D call. CDR1 is MNHEY, CDR2 SMNVEV, per germline (reference sequence). The CDR3 has 13 amino acids. V lost 0 bases and J 3 bases, leaving 6 bases between the germline ends. The CDR3 reads CASSLSADYEQYF. The CDR3 DNA sequence: TGTGCCAGCAGTTTATCAGCAGACTACGAGCAGTACTTC.